This T cell receptor (beta chain) was profiled in a study of molecular identifiers for immune sequencing clone quantification. Study-level information: Replicates split RNA from around 20,000 or 100,000 naive CD8 cells five ways, and the researchers sequenced four portions.

At least ten counts were recorded for this clonotype. Its target is unknown. Study conclusions and caveats: Effector cells kept over 97% of their molecules in clones above 20 RNA copies, while naive cells kept under 1% there.

CDR3 length: 15 amino acids. J lost 7 bases, V lost 6 bases, and 9 bases had no gene match. One entry per CDR3 protein results from TCRdb running MiXCR on the PCR reads. The profile shows about 630,000 distinct CDR3 sequences, roughly 25% of them singletons. Sequencing input: naive CD8+ T cells from blood, with Jurkat cell RNA spiked in. Subset reported: FACS-sorted CD8+CD4-CCR7+CD45RA+ naive T cells. The chain is built from TRBV12-3 or TRBV12-4 and TRBJ2-5; 12 bases are a match to TRBD2. This TCR was recovered from a human donor in good health. Some libraries in this study had Jurkat cell RNA spiked in. The CDR3 bases are TGTGCCAGCAGCAATCGACTAGCGGGGGTGGGGACCCAGTACTTC. Its translation is CASSNRLAGVGTQYF.